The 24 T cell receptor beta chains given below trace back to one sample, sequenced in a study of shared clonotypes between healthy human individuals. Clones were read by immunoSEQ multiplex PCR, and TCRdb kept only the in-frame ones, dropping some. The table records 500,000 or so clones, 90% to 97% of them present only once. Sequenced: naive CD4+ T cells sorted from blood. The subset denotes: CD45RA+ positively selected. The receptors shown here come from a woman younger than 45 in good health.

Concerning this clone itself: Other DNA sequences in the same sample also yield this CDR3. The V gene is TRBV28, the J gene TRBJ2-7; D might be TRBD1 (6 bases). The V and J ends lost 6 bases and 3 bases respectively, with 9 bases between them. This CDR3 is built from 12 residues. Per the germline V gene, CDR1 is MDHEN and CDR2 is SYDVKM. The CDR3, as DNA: TGTGCCAGCAGCCTACAGGGCTACGAGCAGTACTTC. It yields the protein CASSLQGYEQYF. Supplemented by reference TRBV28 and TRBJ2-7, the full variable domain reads DVKVTQSSRYLVKRTGEKVFLECVQDMDHENMFWYRQDPGLGLRLIYFSYDVKMKEKGDIPEGYSVSREKKERFSLILESASTNQTSMYLCASSLQGYEQYFGPGTRLTVT.

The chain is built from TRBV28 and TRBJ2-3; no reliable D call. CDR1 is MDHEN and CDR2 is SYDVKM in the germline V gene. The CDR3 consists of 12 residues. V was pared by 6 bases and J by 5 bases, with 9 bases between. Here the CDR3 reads CASRGSQDTQYF. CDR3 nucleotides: TGTGCCAGCAGGGGATCCCAAGATACGCAGTATTTT.

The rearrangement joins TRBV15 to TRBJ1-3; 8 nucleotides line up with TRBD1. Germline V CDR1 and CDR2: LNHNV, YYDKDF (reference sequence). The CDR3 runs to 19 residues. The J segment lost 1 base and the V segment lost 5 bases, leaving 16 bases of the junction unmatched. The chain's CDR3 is CATSSKTPGQEPSGNTIYF. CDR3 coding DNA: TGTGCCACCAGCTCCAAAACCCCGGGACAGGAGCCTTCTGGAAACACCATATATTTT.

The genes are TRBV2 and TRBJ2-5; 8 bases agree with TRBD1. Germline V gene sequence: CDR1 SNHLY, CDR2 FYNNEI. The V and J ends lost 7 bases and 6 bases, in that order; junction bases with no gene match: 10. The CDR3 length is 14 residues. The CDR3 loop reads CASNGQGRRKTQYF. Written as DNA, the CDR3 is TGTGCCAGCAACGGACAGGGCCGTAGGAAGACCCAGTACTTC.

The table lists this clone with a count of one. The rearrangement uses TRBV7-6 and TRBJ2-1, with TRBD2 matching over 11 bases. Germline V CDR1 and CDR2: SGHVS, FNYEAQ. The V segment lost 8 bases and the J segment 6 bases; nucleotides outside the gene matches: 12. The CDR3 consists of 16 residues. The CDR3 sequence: CASGLAGGLGSNEQFF. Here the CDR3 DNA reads TGTGCCAGCGGGCTAGCGGGAGGTTTGGGAAGCAATGAGCAGTTCTTC.

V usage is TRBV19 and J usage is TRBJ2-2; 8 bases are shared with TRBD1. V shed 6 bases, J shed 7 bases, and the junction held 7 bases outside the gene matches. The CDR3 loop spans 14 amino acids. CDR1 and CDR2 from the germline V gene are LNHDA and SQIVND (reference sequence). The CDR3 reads CASRKTGVDGELFF. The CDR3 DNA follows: TGTGCCAGTAGGAAGACAGGGGTCGACGGGGAGCTGTTTTTT.

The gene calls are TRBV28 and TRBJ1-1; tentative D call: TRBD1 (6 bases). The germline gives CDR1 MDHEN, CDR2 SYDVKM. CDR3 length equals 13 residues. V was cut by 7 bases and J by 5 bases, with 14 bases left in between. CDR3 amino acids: CASIQGWGTEAFF. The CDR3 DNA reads TGTGCCAGCATTCAGGGGTGGGGGACTGAAGCTTTCTTT.

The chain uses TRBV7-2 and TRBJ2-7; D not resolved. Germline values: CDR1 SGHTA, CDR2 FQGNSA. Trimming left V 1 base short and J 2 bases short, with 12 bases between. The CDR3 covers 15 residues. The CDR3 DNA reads TGTGCCAGCAGCTTAGGTCCCCTAGGAACCTACGAGCAGTACTTC. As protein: CASSLGPLGTYEQYF.

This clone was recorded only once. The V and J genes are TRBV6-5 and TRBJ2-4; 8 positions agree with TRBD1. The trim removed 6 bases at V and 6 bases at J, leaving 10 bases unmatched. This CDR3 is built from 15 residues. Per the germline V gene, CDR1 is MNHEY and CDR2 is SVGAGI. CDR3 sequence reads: CASSPDRGLGNIQYF. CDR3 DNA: TGTGCCAGCAGCCCCGACAGGGGTTTGGGAAACATTCAGTACTTC.

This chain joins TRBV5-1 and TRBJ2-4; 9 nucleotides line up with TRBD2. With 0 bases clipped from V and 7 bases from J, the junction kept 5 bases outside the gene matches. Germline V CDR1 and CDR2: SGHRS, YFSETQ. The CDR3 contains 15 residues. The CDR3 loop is CASSLVAGGENIQYF. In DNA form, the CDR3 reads TGCGCCAGCAGCTTGGTGGCGGGAGGGGAGAACATTCAGTACTTC.

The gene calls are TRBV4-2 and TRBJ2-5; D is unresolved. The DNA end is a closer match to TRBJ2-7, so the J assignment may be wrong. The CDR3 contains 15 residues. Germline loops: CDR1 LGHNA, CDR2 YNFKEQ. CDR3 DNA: TGTGCCAGCAGCCCCGCGGCCGCGCCTACCTACGAGCAGTACTTC. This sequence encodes CASSPAAAPTYEQYF.

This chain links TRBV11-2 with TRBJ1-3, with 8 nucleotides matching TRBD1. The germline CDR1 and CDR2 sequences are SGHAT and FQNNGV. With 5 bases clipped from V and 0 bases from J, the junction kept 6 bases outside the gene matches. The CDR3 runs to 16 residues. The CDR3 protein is CASSPGTGCSGNTIYF. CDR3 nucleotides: TGTGCCAGCAGCCCAGGGACAGGATGCTCTGGAAACACCATATATTTT.

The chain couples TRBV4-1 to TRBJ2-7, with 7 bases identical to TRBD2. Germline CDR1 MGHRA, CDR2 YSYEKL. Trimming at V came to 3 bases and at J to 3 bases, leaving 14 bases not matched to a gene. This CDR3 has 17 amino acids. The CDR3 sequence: CASSQGPSGEGFYEQYF. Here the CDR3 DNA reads TGCGCCAGCAGCCAGGGGCCGTCTGGGGAGGGGTTCTACGAGCAGTACTTC.

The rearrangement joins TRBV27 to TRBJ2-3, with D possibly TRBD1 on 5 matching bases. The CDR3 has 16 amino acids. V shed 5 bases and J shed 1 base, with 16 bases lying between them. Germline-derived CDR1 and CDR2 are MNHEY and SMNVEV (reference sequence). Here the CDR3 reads CASSPYQGAGTDTQYF. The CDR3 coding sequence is TGTGCCAGCAGTCCCTACCAGGGTGCGGGCACAGATACGCAGTATTTT.

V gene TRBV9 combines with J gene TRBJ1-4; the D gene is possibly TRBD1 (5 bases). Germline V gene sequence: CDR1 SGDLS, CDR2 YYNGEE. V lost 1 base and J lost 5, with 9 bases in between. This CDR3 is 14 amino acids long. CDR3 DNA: TGTGCCAGCAGCGTAAGATGGGGCAATGAAAAACTGTTTTTT. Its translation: CASSVRWGNEKLFF. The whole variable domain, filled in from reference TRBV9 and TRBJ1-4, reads DSGVTQTPKHLITATGQRVTLRCSPRSGDLSVYWYQQSLDQGLQFLIQYYNGEERAKGNILERFSAQQFPDLHSELNLSSLELGDSALYFCASSVRWGNEKLFFGSGTQLSVL.

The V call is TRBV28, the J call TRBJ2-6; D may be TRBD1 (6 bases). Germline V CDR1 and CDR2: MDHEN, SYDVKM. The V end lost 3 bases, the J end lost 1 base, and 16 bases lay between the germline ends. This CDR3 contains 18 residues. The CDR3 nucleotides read TGTGCCAGCAGTTTTGCAGGGGATAGTAGGTCTGGGGCCAACGTCCTGACTTTC. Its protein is CASSFAGDSRSGANVLTF.

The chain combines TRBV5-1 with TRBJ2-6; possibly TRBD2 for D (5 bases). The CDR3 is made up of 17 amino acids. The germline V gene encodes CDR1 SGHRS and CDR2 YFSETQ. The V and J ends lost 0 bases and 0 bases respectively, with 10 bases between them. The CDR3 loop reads CASSLATLASGANVLTF. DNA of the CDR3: TGCGCCAGCAGCTTGGCCACTCTAGCCTCTGGGGCCAACGTCCTGACTTTC.

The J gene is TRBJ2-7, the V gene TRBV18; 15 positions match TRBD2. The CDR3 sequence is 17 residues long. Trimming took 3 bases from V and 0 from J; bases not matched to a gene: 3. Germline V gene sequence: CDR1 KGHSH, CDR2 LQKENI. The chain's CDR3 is CASSPGTSGRSSYEQYF. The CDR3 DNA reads TGTGCCAGCTCACCCGGGACTAGCGGGAGGAGCTCCTACGAGCAGTACTTC.

The DNA of the CDR3 is TGTGCCGGGGGATTTGGGCTCTACGAGCAGTACTTC. Its protein product is CAGGFGLYEQYF. The genes are TRBV6-1 and TRBJ2-7; D possibly matches TRBD1 or TRBD2 (5 bases each). V lost 11 bases, J lost 3 bases, and 14 bases lay in between. The CDR3 has 12 amino acids. CDR1 is MNHNS, CDR2 SASEGT, per germline.

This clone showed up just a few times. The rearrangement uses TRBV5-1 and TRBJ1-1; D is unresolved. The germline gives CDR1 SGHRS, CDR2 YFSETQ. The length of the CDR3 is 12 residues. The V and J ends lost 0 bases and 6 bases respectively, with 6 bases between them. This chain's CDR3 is CASSLAESEAFF. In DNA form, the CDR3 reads TGCGCCAGCAGCTTGGCCGAGTCTGAAGCTTTCTTT.

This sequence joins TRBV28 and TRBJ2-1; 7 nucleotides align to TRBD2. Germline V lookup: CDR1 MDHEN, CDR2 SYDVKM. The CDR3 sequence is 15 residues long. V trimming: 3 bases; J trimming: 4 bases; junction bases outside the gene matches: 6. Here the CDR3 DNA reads TGTGCCAGCAGTTTTGGGAGCGGGACGTACAATGAGCAGTTCTTC. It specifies CASSFGSGTYNEQFF.

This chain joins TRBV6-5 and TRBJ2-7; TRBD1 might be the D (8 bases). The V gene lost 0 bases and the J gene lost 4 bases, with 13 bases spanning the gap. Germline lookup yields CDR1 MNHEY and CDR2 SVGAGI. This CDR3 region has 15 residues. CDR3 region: CASSYSNRGGYEQYF. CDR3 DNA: TGTGCCAGCAGTTACTCGAACAGGGGGGGGTACGAGCAGTACTTC.

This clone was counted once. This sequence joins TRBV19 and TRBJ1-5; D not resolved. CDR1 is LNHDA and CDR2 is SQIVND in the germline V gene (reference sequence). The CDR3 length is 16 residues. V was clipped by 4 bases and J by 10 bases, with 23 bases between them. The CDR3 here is CASSKGRRPAGGPQHF. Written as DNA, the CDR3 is TGTGCCAGTAGTAAAGGGAGACGCCCGGCGGGAGGACCCCAGCATTTT.

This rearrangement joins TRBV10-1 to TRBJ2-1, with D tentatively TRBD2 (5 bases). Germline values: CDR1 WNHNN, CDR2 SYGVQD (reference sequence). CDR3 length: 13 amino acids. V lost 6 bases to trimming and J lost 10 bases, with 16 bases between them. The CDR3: CASRGSLTGEQFF. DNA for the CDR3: TGCGCCAGCAGAGGGAGTCTGACTGGGGAGCAGTTCTTC.